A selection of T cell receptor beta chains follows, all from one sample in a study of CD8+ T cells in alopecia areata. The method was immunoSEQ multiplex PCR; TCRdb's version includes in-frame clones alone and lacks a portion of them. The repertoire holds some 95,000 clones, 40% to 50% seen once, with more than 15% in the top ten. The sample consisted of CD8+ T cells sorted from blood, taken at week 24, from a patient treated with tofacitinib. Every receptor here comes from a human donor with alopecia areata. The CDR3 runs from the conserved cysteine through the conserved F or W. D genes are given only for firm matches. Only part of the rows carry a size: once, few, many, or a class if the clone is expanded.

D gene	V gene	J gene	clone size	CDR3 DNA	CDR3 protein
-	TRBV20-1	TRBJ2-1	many	TGCAGTGCTACACTTTACAATGAGCAGTTCTTC	CSATLYNEQFF
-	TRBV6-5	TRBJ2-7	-	TGTGCCAGCAGTGAAACTTGGACTGCCTACGAGCAGTACTTC	CASSETWTAYEQYF
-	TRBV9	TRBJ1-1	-	TGTGCCAGCAGCGTATTCAGGGCGGGTGAAGCTTTCTTT	CASSVFRAGEAFF
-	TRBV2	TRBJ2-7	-	TGTGCCAGCAGGGCTCCGGGAAACTACGAGCAGTACTTC	CASRAPGNYEQYF
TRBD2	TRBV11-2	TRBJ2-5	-	TGTGCCAGCAGCTTAGATCTTTTGGGGACTAGCGGGAGCGGCGAGACCCAGTACTTC	CASSLDLLGTSGSGETQYF
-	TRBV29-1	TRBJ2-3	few	TGCAGCGTTGAGTGGGGAGAGGATACGCAGTATTTT	CSVEWGEDTQYF
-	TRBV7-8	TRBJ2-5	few	TGTGCCAGCAGCTTAGCTGGAGGGATACAAGAGACCCAGTACTTC	CASSLAGGIQETQYF
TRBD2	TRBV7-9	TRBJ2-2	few	TGTGCCAGCAGCTTGGGGACTAGCAGTGGGGAGCTGTTTTTT	CASSLGTSSGELFF
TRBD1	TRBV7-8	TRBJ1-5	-	TGTGCCAGCAGCCCAGCGGGACAGGATAGCAATCAGCCCCAGCATTTT	CASSPAGQDSNQPQHF
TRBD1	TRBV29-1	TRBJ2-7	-	TGCAGCGCCGAACAGGGGGCAGAGGAGCAGTACTTC	CSAEQGAEEQYF
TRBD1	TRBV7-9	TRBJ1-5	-	TGTGCCAGCAGCCAGGGGGCTCAGCCCCAGCATTTT	CASSQGAQPQHF
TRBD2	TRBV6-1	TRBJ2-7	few	TGTGCCAGCAGTGAATGGACTAGCGGGCCAACCTACGAGCAGTACTTC	CASSEWTSGPTYEQYF
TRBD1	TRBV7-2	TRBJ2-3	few	TGTGCCAGCAGCTTATGGGGTTACCGGGACAGGGGAGATACGCAGTATTTT	CASSLWGYRDRGDTQYF
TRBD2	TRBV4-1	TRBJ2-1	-	TGCGCCAGCAGCCAAGCGATGGGCGGGAGGCCCCTCGGTGAGCAGTTCTTC	CASSQAMGGRPLGEQFF
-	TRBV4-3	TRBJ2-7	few	TGCGCCAGCAGCCAAGAGCGATTCGGGAACTACGAGCAGTACTTC	CASSQERFGNYEQYF
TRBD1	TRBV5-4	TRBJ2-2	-	TGTGCCAGCAGCGGGGGATACAGGGGCCCATCGGGCACCGGGGAGCTGTTTTTT	CASSGGYRGPSGTGELFF
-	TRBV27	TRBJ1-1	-	TGTGCCAGCAGTCCATACCACAGGGCTAGCGCTGAAGCTTTCTTT	CASSPYHRASAEAFF
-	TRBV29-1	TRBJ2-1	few	TGCAGCGTTGTTTGGCTAGGTAACAATGAGCAGTTCTTC	CSVVWLGNNEQFF
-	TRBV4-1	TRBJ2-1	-	TGCGCCAGCAGCCATTCTCCCGGGACACTCTCCTACAATGAGCAGTTCTTC	CASSHSPGTLSYNEQFF
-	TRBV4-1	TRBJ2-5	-	TGCGCCAGCAGCCAAGTCGCCGGGTCCCAAGAGACCCAGTACTTC	CASSQVAGSQETQYF
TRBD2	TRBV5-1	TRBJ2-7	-	TGCGCCAGCAGCTTGGCCGGGCTAGCGGGAGACGAGCAGTACTTC	CASSLAGLAGDEQYF
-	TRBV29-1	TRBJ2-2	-	TGCAGCGTTGAGCCCAACGTCCCCGGGGAGCTGTTTTTT	CSVEPNVPGELFF
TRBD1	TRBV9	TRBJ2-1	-	TGTGCCAGCAGCGTCTCGGGACAGCAAAGGTCCTACAATGAGCAGTTCTTC	CASSVSGQQRSYNEQFF
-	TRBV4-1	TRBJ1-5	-	TGCGCCAGCAGCCTCGGTGAAAGTCAGCCCCAGCATTTT	CASSLGESQPQHF
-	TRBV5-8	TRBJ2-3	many	TGTGCCAGCAGCTACGGGGTAACAGATACGCAGTATTTT	CASSYGVTDTQYF
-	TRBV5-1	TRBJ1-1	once	TGCGCCAGCAGCGTAACAATGAACACTGAAGCTTTCTTT	CASSVTMNTEAFF
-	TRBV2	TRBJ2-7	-	TGTGCCAGCAGTGGCGGTCCCTACGAGCAGTACTTC	CASSGGPYEQYF
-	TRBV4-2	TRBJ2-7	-	TGTGCCAGCAGCTCCGGCTACGAGCAGTACTTC	CASSSGYEQYF
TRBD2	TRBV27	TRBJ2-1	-	TGTGCCAGCAGTTACGGGAGGGCATGGAATGAGCAGTTCTTC	CASSYGRAWNEQFF
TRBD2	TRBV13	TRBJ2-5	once	TGTGCCAGCAGCTCACGACTAGCGGGACCTCAAGAGACCCAGTACTTC	CASSSRLAGPQETQYF
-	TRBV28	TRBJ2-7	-	TGTGCCAGCAGCCCCCCATCCTACGAGCAGTACTTC	CASSPPSYEQYF
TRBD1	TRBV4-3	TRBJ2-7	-	TGCGCCAGCAGCCAAGAAGGCGACAGGGCCTTTCCCTACGAGCAGTACTTC	CASSQEGDRAFPYEQYF
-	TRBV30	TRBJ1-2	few	TGTGCCTGGACTCCCGCCGGGGGTGGCTACACCTTC	CAWTPAGGGYTF
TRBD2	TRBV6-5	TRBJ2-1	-	TGTGCCAGCAGCGTAGCGGGAGGTCACAATGAGCAGTTCTTC	CASSVAGGHNEQFF
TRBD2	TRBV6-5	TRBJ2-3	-	TGTGCCAGCAGTTACTCGACTAGCGGGGCAGATACGCAGTATTTT	CASSYSTSGADTQYF
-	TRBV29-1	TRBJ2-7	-	TGCAGCGTTGAGGGTCTTGGGACCGACTACGAGCAGTACTTC	CSVEGLGTDYEQYF
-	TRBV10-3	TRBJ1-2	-	TGTGCCATCAGTGAGTCAGTTACCTATGGCTACACCTTC	CAISESVTYGYTF
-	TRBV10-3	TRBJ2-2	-	TGTGCCATCAGTGACACTGCAAGGGGTACCGGGGAGCTGTTTTTT	CAISDTARGTGELFF
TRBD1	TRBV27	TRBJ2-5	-	TGTGCCAGCAAAACTACACCAGGGGGCCAAGAGACCCAGTACTTC	CASKTTPGGQETQYF
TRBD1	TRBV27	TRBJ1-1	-	TGTGCCAGCAGTCTCAGGGGGTTTAACACTGAAGCTTTCTTT	CASSLRGFNTEAFF
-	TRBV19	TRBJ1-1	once	TGTGCCAGTAGTAAATTAGGACAACGGGAAAAAACTGAAGCTTTCTTT	CASSKLGQREKTEAFF
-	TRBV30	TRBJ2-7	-	TGTGCCTGGAGTTTGGGAAAGGAGCAGTACTTC	CAWSLGKEQYF
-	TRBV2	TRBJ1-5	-	TGTGCCAGCAGTGTGGGTCTTCTCAATCAGCCCCAGCATTTT	CASSVGLLNQPQHF
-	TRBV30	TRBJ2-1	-	TGTGCCTGGGAACCCTCAAGCTCCTACAATGAGCAGTTCTTC	CAWEPSSSYNEQFF
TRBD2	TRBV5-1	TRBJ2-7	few	TGCGCCAGCAGCTTGGGGTTTAGCGGGCTCTACGAGCAGTACTTC	CASSLGFSGLYEQYF